This TCR beta chain originates from a study of T-cell memory formation after mild COVID-19. Each CDR3 protein is one row after TCRdb ran MiXCR on the 5' RACE reads. Of 350,000 or so distinct CDR3 sequences in the sample, 20% were seen once. The length of the CDR3 is 14 residues. The V end was cut by 5 bases, the J end by 0 bases, with 11 bases between. The V gene's germline CDR1 is SQVTM and CDR2 ANQGSEA. The chain has TRBV29-1 and TRBJ1-5, with D maybe TRBD1 (6 bases). This TCR came from a man aged 18 to 30 who had mild COVID-19 (a few samples of this study predate the infection). Cell type and time point are not known. The sequenced sample consisted of PBMCs or a T cell subset sorted from them (not recorded which). CDR3 nucleotides: TGCAGCGTTCAAATACAGGGTAGCAATCAGCCCCAGCATTTT. Translation gives CSVQIQGSNQPQHF.